Following are 9 T cell receptor beta chains from one sample sequenced in a study of early T cells in non-severe SARS-CoV-2 infection. TCRdb reprocessed the 5' RACE reads with MiXCR, giving one entry per CDR3 protein. Of about 62,000 distinct CDR3 sequences listed, 7.5% to 10% are singletons. The sample was whole blood. These receptors were collected from an adult who was a healthcare worker with PCR-confirmed SARS-CoV-2 infection or an uninfected control (not recorded which).

This clonotype was counted a few times. The chain employs TRBV11-2 and TRBJ1-6; 10 bases agree with TRBD1. CDR1 is SGHAT and CDR2 is FQNNGV in the germline V gene. V gave up 5 bases and J gave up 10 bases; unmatched junction bases: 5. This CDR3 is built from 14 residues. The CDR3 sequence: CASSLGQGGSPLHF. In DNA, the CDR3 is TGTGCCAGCAGCCTAGGACAGGGGGGATCACCCCTCCACTTT.

This clonotype was seen a handful of times. The chain uses TRBV30 and TRBJ1-2, with D unresolved. This CDR3 contains 13 residues. In germline, CDR1 is GTSNPN, CDR2 SVGIG (reference sequence). The V and J ends lost 3 bases and 0 bases respectively, with 8 bases between them. CDR3 in DNA: TGTGCCTGGAGCCACGATACTAACTATGGCTACACCTTC. Its protein product is CAWSHDTNYGYTF.

The chain combines TRBV6-6 with TRBJ2-7, with a possible D match to TRBD2 (6 bases). Germline V gives CDR1 MNHNY, CDR2 SVGAGI (reference sequence). This CDR3 is 14 amino acids long. The V gene lost 6 bases and the J gene lost 1 base, with 13 bases spanning the gap. CDR3 nucleotide sequence: TGTGCCAGCAGCCAAAACGGGGGTTCCTACGAGCAGTACGTC. Translation gives CASSQNGGSYEQYV.

V and J are TRBV12-3 or TRBV12-4 and TRBJ2-5; the D gene is possibly TRBD2 (6 bases). Trimming cost V 3 bases and J 4 bases, with 9 bases left between them. This CDR3 has 13 residues. The CDR3 nucleotides are TGTGCCAGCAGTTTTTTCGGGGGAGAGACCCAGTACTTC. This gives the protein CASSFFGGETQYF.

The sample holds a few counts of this clonotype. The V gene is TRBV12-3 or TRBV12-4, the J gene TRBJ2-5; D tentatively fits TRBD1 or TRBD2 (5 bases each). Deletions cut 6 bases from V and 2 bases from J, with 16 bases between. The CDR3 runs to 15 residues. DNA for the CDR3: TGTGCCAGCAGGCCCTCTTTGGGGGTTCAAGAGACCCAGTACTTC. Residues: CASRPSLGVQETQYF.

The CDR3 nucleotides are TGTGCCAGTCACGACAGATTTTACAATGAGCAGTTCTTC. Its protein is CASHDRFYNEQFF. The chain uses TRBV7-2 and TRBJ2-1; D might be TRBD1 (5 bases). The V end was cut by 9 bases, the J end by 4 bases, with 13 bases between. CDR1 and CDR2 from the germline V gene are SGHTA and FQGNSA. This CDR3 comprises 13 residues.

The table lists this clonotype with a few counts. This chain uses TRBV7-9 with TRBJ2-1; perhaps TRBD2 as D (5 bases). The V end was cut by 8 bases, the J end by 6 bases, with 23 bases between. This CDR3 has 16 amino acids. Germline V gene lookup returns CDR1 SEHNR and CDR2 FQNEAQ (reference sequence). The CDR3 nucleotides read TGTGCCAGCTGCCCGGCGTGGGAGAAGATATCCAATGAGCAGTTCTTC. Translation: CASCPAWEKISNEQFF.

The V gene is TRBV10-2, the J gene TRBJ1-1; D is uncertain. CDR3 length equals 12 residues. From germline, CDR1 is WSHSY and CDR2 SAAADI. Trimming removed 8 bases at V and 0 bases at J, with 7 bases between. The DNA for the CDR3 is TGCGCCAGCGGGCATCTGAACACTGAAGCTTTCTTT. Translation gives CASGHLNTEAFF.

This clonotype has at least ten counts. The rearrangement joins TRBV20-1 to TRBJ2-5; 11 positions match TRBD2. Germline lookup yields CDR1 DFQATT and CDR2 SNEGSKA (reference sequence). The CDR3 sequence is 15 residues long. Trimming took 6 bases from V and 5 from J; bases not matched to a gene: 11. The CDR3 spells CSARPSGGPLETQYF. In DNA form, the CDR3 reads TGCAGTGCCCGGCCTAGCGGGGGGCCTTTGGAGACCCAGTACTTC.